This T cell receptor beta chain was recovered during a study of identical twins. This clonotype has a handful of counts. The antigen is not known. Findings of the study overall: Cord blood beta clonotypes present at high abundance carried fewer insertions; no such pattern appeared in memory repertoires. Invariant MAIT and iNKT cells may have partly biased zero-insertion analyses. Modelling underestimated the level of out-of-frame TCR alpha sharing observed in monozygotic twins.

The CDR3 is made up of 15 amino acids. CDR1 and CDR2 (germline): KGHSH, LQKENI. V lost 3 bases and J 0 bases, leaving 10 bases between the germline ends. It was template switching that added a universal primer site, and there were unique molecular identifiers on the cDNA. One entry per CDR3 protein, called by TCRdb with MiXCR from the 5' RACE reads. The data hold about 530,000 distinct CDR3 sequences, with roughly 15% observed a single time. These data are also associated with another study on yellow fever vaccine responses in identical twins.

Sequenced: CD4+ T cells sorted from blood. This chain links TRBV18 with TRBJ2-3; the D gene is possibly TRBD1 (6 bases). The receptor was derived from a woman aged 18-29 years in good health. The CDR3 loop reads CASSPPGQSTDTQYF. The CDR3, as DNA: TGTGCCAGCTCACCGCCGGGACAAAGCACAGATACGCAGTATTTT.